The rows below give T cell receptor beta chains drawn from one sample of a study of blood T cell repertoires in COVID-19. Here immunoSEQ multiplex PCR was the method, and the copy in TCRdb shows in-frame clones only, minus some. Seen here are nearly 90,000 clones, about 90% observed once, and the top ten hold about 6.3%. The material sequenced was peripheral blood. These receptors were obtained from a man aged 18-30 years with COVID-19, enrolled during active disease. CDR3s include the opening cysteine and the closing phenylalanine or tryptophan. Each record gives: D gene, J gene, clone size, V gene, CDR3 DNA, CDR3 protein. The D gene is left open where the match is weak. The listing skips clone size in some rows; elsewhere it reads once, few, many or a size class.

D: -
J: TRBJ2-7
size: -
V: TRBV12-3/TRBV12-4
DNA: TGTGCCAGCAGTTCCAGCTACGAGCAGTACTTC
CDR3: CASSSSYEQYF

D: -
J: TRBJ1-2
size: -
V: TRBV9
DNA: TGTGCCAGCAGCGTAGCTACAGGGAGGGGGTATGGCTACACCTTC
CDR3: CASSVATGRGYGYTF

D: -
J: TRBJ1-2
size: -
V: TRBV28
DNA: TGTGCCAGCAGTCGGCTGGGGGGGGGTTCCACCTTC
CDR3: CASSRLGGGSTF

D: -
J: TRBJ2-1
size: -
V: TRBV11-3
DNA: TGTGCCAGCAGCCCGACAAACTACAATGAGCAGTTCTTC
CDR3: CASSPTNYNEQFF

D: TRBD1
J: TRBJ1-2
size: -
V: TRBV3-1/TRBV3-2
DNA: TGTGCCAGCAGCCGACGACAGGGGCTCCACACCTTC
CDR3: CASSRRQGLHTF

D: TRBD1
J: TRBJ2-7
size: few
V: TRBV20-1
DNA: TGCAGTGCTAGTCACCGGGACAGGGTTTTGTACTACGAGCAGTACTTC
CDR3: CSASHRDRVLYYEQYF

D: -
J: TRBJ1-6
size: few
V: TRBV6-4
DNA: TGTGCCAGCAGTGACGCGGAAGGTTCACCCCTCCACTTT
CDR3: CASSDAEGSPLHF

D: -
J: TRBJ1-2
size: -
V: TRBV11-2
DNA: TGTGCCAGCAGCTTACACCGGGGCCCCCGGGAGGCTAACTATGGCTACACCTTC
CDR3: CASSLHRGPREANYGYTF

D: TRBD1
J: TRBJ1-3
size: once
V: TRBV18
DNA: TGTGCCAGCTCAACGCCGGACAGGACTTCTGGAAACACCATATATTTT
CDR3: CASSTPDRTSGNTIYF

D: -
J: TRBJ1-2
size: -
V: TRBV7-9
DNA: TGTGCCAGCAGCGACTCCTCGGGACTCTTGAACTATGGCTACACCTTC
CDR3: CASSDSSGLLNYGYTF

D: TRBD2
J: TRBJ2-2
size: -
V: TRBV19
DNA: TGTGCCAGTAGCGGGAGGGACACCGGGGAGCTGTTTTTT
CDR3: CASSGRDTGELFF

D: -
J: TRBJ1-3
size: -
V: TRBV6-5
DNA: TGTGCCAGCAGACAGACCTCTGGAAACACCATATATTTT
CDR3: CASRQTSGNTIYF

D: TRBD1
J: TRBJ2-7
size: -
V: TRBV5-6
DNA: TGTGCCAGCAGCTTGGGGACAGGGCACGAGCAGTACTTC
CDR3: CASSLGTGHEQYF

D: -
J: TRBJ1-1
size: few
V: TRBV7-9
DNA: TGTGCCAGCAGCCCGGCCGGGACAATGAACACTGAAGCTTTCTTT
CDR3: CASSPAGTMNTEAFF

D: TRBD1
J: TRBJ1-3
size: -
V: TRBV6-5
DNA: TGTGCCAGCAGGGGGACAGGCTCTGGAAACACCATATATTTT
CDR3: CASRGTGSGNTIYF

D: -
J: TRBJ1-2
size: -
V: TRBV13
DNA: TGTGCCAGCAGCCCCCGGGAGGCCTATGGCTACACCTTC
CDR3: CASSPREAYGYTF

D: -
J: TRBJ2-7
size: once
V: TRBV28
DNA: TGTGCCAGCAGTCGCCCCCTAGCGCCCACCTACGAGCAGTACTTC
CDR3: CASSRPLAPTYEQYF

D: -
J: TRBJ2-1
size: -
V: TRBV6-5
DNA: TGTGCCAGCAGATTTCAGGATGAGCAGTTCTTC
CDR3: CASRFQDEQFF

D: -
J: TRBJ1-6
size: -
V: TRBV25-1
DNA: TGTGCCAGCAGGGAAGGAGGATCACCCCTCCACTTT
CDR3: CASREGGSPLHF

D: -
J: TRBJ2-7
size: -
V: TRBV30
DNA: TGTGCCTGGAGTGCTAACCGGGCGGGCGAGCAGTACTTC
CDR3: CAWSANRAGEQYF

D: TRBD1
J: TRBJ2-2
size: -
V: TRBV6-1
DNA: TGTGCCAGCAGTGTCTCAAGGGGACAGGGAGCCGGGGAGCTGTTTTTT
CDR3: CASSVSRGQGAGELFF

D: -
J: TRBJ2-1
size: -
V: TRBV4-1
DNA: TGCGCCAGCAGCCAAGGTCGAGCGTCAACCTACAATGAGCAGTTCTTC
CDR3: CASSQGRASTYNEQFF

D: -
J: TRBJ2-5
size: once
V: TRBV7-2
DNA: TGTGCCAGCAGCTTAATTTATGGGGAGGAGACCCAGTACTTC
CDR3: CASSLIYGEETQYF

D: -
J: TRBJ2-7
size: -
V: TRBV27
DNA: TGTGCCAGCAGCATCCTAGGAGGGGCTACCTACGAGCAGTACTTC
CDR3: CASSILGGATYEQYF

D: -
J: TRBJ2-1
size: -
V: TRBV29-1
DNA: TGCAGCGTTGGGCCCTGGGGGGATGAGCAGTTCTTC
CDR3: CSVGPWGDEQFF